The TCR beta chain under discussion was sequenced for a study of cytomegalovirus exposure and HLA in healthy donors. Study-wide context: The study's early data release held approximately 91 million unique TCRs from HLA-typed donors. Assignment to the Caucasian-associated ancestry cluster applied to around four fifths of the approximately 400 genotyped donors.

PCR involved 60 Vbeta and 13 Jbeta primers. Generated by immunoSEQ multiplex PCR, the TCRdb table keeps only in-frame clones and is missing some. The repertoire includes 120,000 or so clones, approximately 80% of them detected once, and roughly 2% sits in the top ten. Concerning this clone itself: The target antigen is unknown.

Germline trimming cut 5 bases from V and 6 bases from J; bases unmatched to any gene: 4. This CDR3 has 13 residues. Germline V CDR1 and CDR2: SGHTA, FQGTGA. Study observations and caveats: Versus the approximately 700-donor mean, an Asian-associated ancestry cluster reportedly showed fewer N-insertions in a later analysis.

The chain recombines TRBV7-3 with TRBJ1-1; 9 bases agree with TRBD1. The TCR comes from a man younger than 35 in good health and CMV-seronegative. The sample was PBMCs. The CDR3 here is CASSRGQGAEAFF. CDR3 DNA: TGTGCCAGCAGCCGGGGACAGGGCGCTGAAGCTTTCTTT.